This passage covers 10 T cell receptor beta chains from one sample sequenced in a study of T cell changes during pregnancy in multiple sclerosis. TCRdb's copy holds only in-frame clones and misses some; the assay was immunoSEQ multiplex PCR. This sample has 39,000 or so clones, with 90% found just once. The source was CD8+ T cells from peripheral blood mononuclear cells, collected in the first trimester of pregnancy. These receptors were obtained from a female donor with multiple sclerosis, enrolled in a pregnancy study.

The CDR3 region is CASSLVETGNTEAFF. The CDR3 nucleotides are TGTGCCAGCAGCTTAGTGGAGACGGGGAACACTGAAGCTTTCTTT. The chain combines TRBV7-8 with TRBJ1-1; D is uncertain. Between the trimmed V and J ends, which lost 1 base and 1 base, there was a span of 10 bases. There are 15 residues in the CDR3. Germline V gives CDR1 SGHVS, CDR2 FQNEAQ.

This chain uses TRBV30 with TRBJ1-2, with D uncertain. The germline V gene encodes CDR1 GTSNPN and CDR2 SVGIG (reference sequence). The CDR3 totals 11 residues. V was cut by 0 bases and J by 9 bases, with 8 bases left in between. The CDR3 loop reads CAWSVTMSYTF. CDR3 in DNA: TGTGCCTGGAGTGTAACTATGAGCTACACCTTC.

The chain employs TRBV5-6 and TRBJ1-2, with TRBD1 identical over 9 bases. V dropped 4 bases and J dropped 3; count of bases not matched to a gene: 7. CDR1 is SGHDT and CDR2 is YYEEEE in the germline V gene. The CDR3 sequence is 15 residues long. CDR3 sequence (DNA): TGTGCCAGCAGCCAAGGACAGGGGTATGACTATGGCTACACCTTC. Amino acids: CASSQGQGYDYGYTF.

V gene TRBV19 combines with J gene TRBJ2-7, with 8 bases aligning to TRBD1. Germline-derived CDR1 and CDR2 are LNHDA and SQIVND (reference sequence). The V segment lost 7 bases and the J segment 6 bases; nucleotides outside the gene matches: 14. The CDR3 runs 15 residues. Here the CDR3 reads CASTQSGTGVSEQYF. The CDR3 nucleotides are TGTGCCAGTACTCAATCCGGGACAGGCGTGTCCGAGCAGTACTTC. The variable domain in full, with the rest retrieved from reference TRBV19 and TRBJ2-7, is DGGITQSPKYLFRKEGQNVTLSCEQNLNHDAMYWYRQDPGQGLRLIYYSQIVNDFQKGDIAEGYSVSREKKESFPLTVTSAQKNPTAFYLCASTQSGTGVSEQYFGPGTRLTVT.

The chain has TRBV27 and TRBJ2-2; 7 bases fit TRBD1. This CDR3 region has 13 residues. V gave up 5 bases and J gave up 8 bases; unmatched junction bases: 5. Germline V gene sequence: CDR1 MNHEY, CDR2 SMNVEV (reference sequence). The CDR3 region has the DNA TGTGCCAGCAGTCCGAACAGGGGAGGGGAGCTGTTTTTT. This sequence encodes CASSPNRGGELFF.

V usage is TRBV6-5 and J usage is TRBJ1-5; D is unresolved. Germline assignment: CDR1 MNHEY and CDR2 SVGAGI. Trimming removed 0 bases from V and 6 bases from J, with 9 bases in between. The CDR3 loop spans 14 amino acids. Written as DNA, the CDR3 is TGTGCCAGCAGTTACTCGATATCGGGTCAGCCCCAGCATTTT. Translation gives CASSYSISGQPQHF.

This clone was recorded a few times. This chain links TRBV19 with TRBJ1-5; 9 nucleotides align to TRBD1. With 6 bases clipped from V and 0 bases from J, the junction kept 9 bases outside the gene matches. This CDR3 contains 17 residues. Germline CDR1 reads LNHDA; CDR2 reads SQIVND (reference sequence). Here the CDR3 reads CASSPRDRAYSNQPQHF. CDR3 DNA sequence: TGTGCCAGTAGCCCTCGGGACAGGGCTTATAGCAATCAGCCCCAGCATTTT.

The table lists this clone with a count of one. The chain uses TRBV5-1 and TRBJ2-7; D is perhaps TRBD2 (6 bases). The CDR3 is 14 amino acids. Germline V gene lookup returns CDR1 SGHRS and CDR2 YFSETQ. V shed 4 bases and J shed 5 bases, with 16 bases lying between them. The CDR3 DNA follows: TGCGCCAGCAGCCCTGTAGAGGGACTGCACGAGCAGTACTTC. Protein: CASSPVEGLHEQYF.

This chain uses TRBV7-7 with TRBJ2-3; no clear D. The ends were cut back, 1 base at V and 0 bases at J, with 8 bases in the middle. This CDR3 is built from 15 residues. Germline CDR1 is SSHAT and CDR2 is FNYEAQ (reference sequence). Here the CDR3 reads CASSLVVSSTDTQYF. In DNA form, the CDR3 reads TGTGCCAGCAGCTTAGTCGTCAGTAGCACAGATACGCAGTATTTT. The full variable domain, rest sourced from reference TRBV7-7 and TRBJ2-3, is GAGVSQSPRYKVTKRGQDVTLRCDPISSHATLYWYQQALGQGPEFLTYFNYEAQPDKSGLPSDRFSAERPEGSISTLTIQRTEQRDSAMYRCASSLVVSSTDTQYFGPGTRLTVL.

The chain uses TRBV7-9 and TRBJ2-3, with 12 bases aligning to TRBD1. CDR1 is SEHNR, CDR2 FQNEAQ, per germline (reference sequence). V trimming: 5 bases; J trimming: 3 bases; junction bases outside the gene matches: 6. This CDR3 has 16 residues. DNA of the CDR3: TGTGCCAGCAGCCCAAGGGACAGGGGGCGAACAGATACGCAGTATTTT. Protein sequence: CASSPRDRGRTDTQYF. Drawing the rest from reference TRBV7-9 and TRBJ2-3, the complete variable domain is DTGVSQNPRHKITKRGQNVTFRCDPISEHNRLYWYRQTLGQGPEFLTYFQNEAQLEKSRLLSDRFSAERPKGSFSTLEIQRTEQGDSAMYLCASSPRDRGRTDTQYFGPGTRLTVL.